This is a list of T cell receptor beta chains from one sample in a study of shared clonotypes between healthy human individuals. Repertoires were generated with immunoSEQ multiplex PCR, while TCRdb's copy carries only in-frame clones and drops some. The table has roughly 2 million clones, 85% to 95% seen once. Sequences were obtained from naive CD8+ T cells sorted from blood. All receptors come from a young man in good health. The CDR3 runs from the conserved cysteine through the conserved F or W. Fields, in order: V gene, D gene, J gene, clone size, CDR3 DNA, CDR3 protein. A D gene is named only where the DNA matches it firmly. A row's size may be missing; if present it is once, few, many or a size class.

>TRBV30|-|TRBJ2-1|once
TGTGCCTGGAGTGGGGCGCGGGTCCCCCACAATGAGCAGTTCTTC
CAWSGARVPHNEQFF
>TRBV6-5|TRBD2|TRBJ2-7|-
TGTGCCAGCAGTTACTCGAGGCGGGAGGACGAGCAGTACTTC
CASSYSRREDEQYF
>TRBV18|-|TRBJ2-7|-
TGTGCCAGCTCACCTGGGTTGAGCTCCTACGAGCAGTACTTC
CASSPGLSSYEQYF
>TRBV27|-|TRBJ2-7|-
TGTGCCTCCTCCCCCCCTGGGGGGTTCTCCTACGAGCAGTACTTC
CASSPPGGFSYEQYF
>TRBV9|-|TRBJ2-1|-
TGTGCCAGCAGCGCCAGTGGGAGCTCCTACAATGAGCAGTTCTTC
CASSASGSSYNEQFF
>TRBV27|TRBD1|TRBJ1-2|-
TGTGCCAGCAGTTTATACCCGGGACAGGGAGTAGGCTACACCTTC
CASSLYPGQGVGYTF
>TRBV7-9|-|TRBJ2-7|-
TGTGCCAGCAGCTTCCCAACAGCCTACGAGCAGTACTTC
CASSFPTAYEQYF
>TRBV20-1|-|TRBJ2-1|-
TGCAGTGCCAGGGATTCTGAGCAGTTCTTC
CSARDSEQFF
>TRBV2|TRBD1|TRBJ1-2|-
TGTGCCAGCATGCTGGGACAGGGGGCGCGGGGCTACACCTTC
CASMLGQGARGYTF
>TRBV11-2|-|TRBJ2-7|-
TGTGCCAGCAGCTTAGCTGGCCCCGAGCAGTACTTC
CASSLAGPEQYF
>TRBV5-1|-|TRBJ1-1|-
TGCGCCAGCAGCTTGGGAATAGGTGGGGTACCGGCCAACACTGAAGCTTTCTTT
CASSLGIGGVPANTEAFF
>TRBV5-4|-|TRBJ1-2|-
TGTGCCAGCAGCTTCGTGGGGGGCACGGATGGCTACACCTTC
CASSFVGGTDGYTF
>TRBV4-3|TRBD2|TRBJ2-1|once
TGCGCCAGCAGCCAAGATATGGGACTAGCCAATGAGCAGTTCTTC
CASSQDMGLANEQFF
>TRBV30|TRBD1|TRBJ1-1|-
TGTGCCAGAAAAGAACAGGGGGCGAAGACTGAAGCTTTCTTT
CARKEQGAKTEAFF
>TRBV7-9|-|TRBJ1-2|-
TGTGCCAGCAGCTCCGGGGCTTCTAACTATGGCTACACCTTC
CASSSGASNYGYTF
>TRBV15|TRBD2|TRBJ2-5|-
TGTGCCACCAACCCCGAAGGGCTAGCGGGGGGGCGGACCCAGTACTTC
CATNPEGLAGGRTQYF
>TRBV9|-|TRBJ2-4|-
TGTGCCAGCAGCGTAGTTGAAGAAAACATTCAGTACTTC
CASSVVEENIQYF
>TRBV6-5|-|TRBJ2-6|-
TGTGCCAGCAGCCCAGGTGGGGCCAACGTCCTGACTTTC
CASSPGGANVLTF
>TRBV19|-|TRBJ1-1|-
TGTGCCAGTAGCGAGGGGGACCAGATGAACACTGAAGCTTTCTTT
CASSEGDQMNTEAFF
>TRBV2|TRBD1|TRBJ2-3|-
TGTGCCAGCAGTGAGGGACAGGGGTGGCTACCCGTCGGTTTT
CASSEGQGWLPVGF
>TRBV5-6|TRBD2|TRBJ2-2|-
TGTGCCAGCAGCTTGGCCACTAGCGGGAGTATCGGGGAGCTGTTTTTT
CASSLATSGSIGELFF
>TRBV4-3|-|TRBJ2-3|once
TGCGCCAGCAGCCAAGATAAGCTCGGGAATACAGATACGCAGTATTTT
CASSQDKLGNTDTQYF